This is a list of T cell receptor beta chains from one sample in a study of blood T cells in healthy people across ages. TCRdb independently ran MiXCR on the 5' RACE reads; one entry per CDR3 protein. The sample has 1 million or so distinct CDR3 sequences, over 35% seen once; the top ten hold 15% to 20%. The sequenced material came from blood. The receptors were gathered from a woman aged 55-70 years in good health. Each CDR3 is given with its conserved first and last residue. A D gene is named only where the DNA matches it firmly. Size is stated for part of the rows, as once, few or many counts, or as a class when the clone is expanded.

clone size,D gene,V gene,J gene,CDR3 DNA,CDR3 protein
few,.,TRBV11-2,TRBJ2-7,TGTGCCAGCACCCCGTCCGGGTACGACGAGCAGTACTTC,CASTPSGYDEQYF
.,TRBD2,TRBV7-2,TRBJ2-7,TGTGCCAGCAGCTTACGCAGACTAGCGCAGAGCTCCTACAATGAGCAGTACTTC,CASSLRRLAQSSYNEQYF
.,TRBD1,TRBV27,TRBJ2-3,TGTGCCAGCAGGGCGACAGGGTTAAGGCAGTATTTT,CASRATGLRQYF
.,TRBD2,TRBV20-1,TRBJ2-1,TGCAGTGCTACTGGGGAGCGGGGGGCGTCCTACAATGAGCAGTTCTTC,CSATGERGASYNEQFF
few,.,TRBV20-1,TRBJ2-7,TGCAGTGCTACCCCCCAGGGGGGGCCCTACGAGCAGTACTTC,CSATPQGGPYEQYF
few,.,TRBV20-1,TRBJ1-6,TGCAGTGCTAGACTGACTCCAGGGTATAATTCACCCCTCCACTTT,CSARLTPGYNSPLHF
many,TRBD2,TRBV7-2,TRBJ2-1,TGTGCCAGCAGCTTAGAGGCTAGCGGATACAATGAGCAGTTCTTC,CASSLEASGYNEQFF
.,TRBD2,TRBV3-1,TRBJ2-1,TGTGCCAGCAGCCAGACTAGCTCAGAATTCAATGAGCAGTTCTTC,CASSQTSSEFNEQFF
few,.,TRBV7-6,TRBJ2-5,TGTGCCAGCAGCAAACCGGGCCAAGAGGCCCAGTACTTC,CASSKPGQEAQYF
.,.,TRBV4-1,TRBJ2-1,TGCGCCAGCTGCATGAGCCAGAGCTCCTACAATGAGCAGTTCTTC,CASCMSQSSYNEQFF
.,.,TRBV14,TRBJ2-5,TGTGCCAGCAGCCCGGACAGACCCCTACGAGGGCAGTACTTC,CASSPDRPLRGQYF
.,TRBD2,TRBV20-1,TRBJ2-7,TGCAGTGCTAGAGGGGGTAGCGGGATGCTCCACGAGCAGTACTTC,CSARGGSGMLHEQYF
few,.,TRBV20-1,TRBJ2-1,TGCAGTGCTAGAGCCACAAAAGCCCCCTACAATGAGCAGTTCTTC,CSARATKAPYNEQFF
.,.,TRBV6-5,TRBJ1-1,TGTGCCAGCAGTTACTCCGGCAGAGGGAACACTGAAGCTTTCTTT,CASSYSGRGNTEAFF
.,TRBD1,TRBV6-4,TRBJ1-2,TGTGCCAAAGCTAACAGGGGTGGAAACTATGGCTACACCTTC,CAKANRGGNYGYTF
.,.,TRBV4-2,TRBJ2-7,TGTGCCAGCAGCCAAGATCTGGGTCGTTCCGAGCAGTACTTC,CASSQDLGRSEQYF